This record concerns one TCR beta chain sequence. The V and J ends lost 6 bases and 0 bases respectively, with 12 bases between them. Germline loops: CDR1 SNHLY, CDR2 FYNNEI. The CDR3 is 14 amino acids. This specimen comes from a study of T-cell memory formation after mild COVID-19. From the 5' RACE reads, TCRdb called clonotypes with MiXCR, one entry per CDR3 protein. Of 150,000 to 200,000 distinct CDR3 sequences listed, around a third are singletons. The origin of this receptor is an adult woman who had mild COVID-19 (a few samples of this study predate the infection). Cell type and time point are not known. V gene TRBV2 combines with J gene TRBJ2-7; either TRBD1 or TRBD2 may supply D (5 bases each). The sequenced material came from PBMCs or a T cell subset sorted from them (not recorded which). The DNA of the CDR3 is TGTGCCAGCAGCGCCTCTGGGGGCTCCTACGAGCAGTACTTC. This translates into CASSASGGSYEQYF.